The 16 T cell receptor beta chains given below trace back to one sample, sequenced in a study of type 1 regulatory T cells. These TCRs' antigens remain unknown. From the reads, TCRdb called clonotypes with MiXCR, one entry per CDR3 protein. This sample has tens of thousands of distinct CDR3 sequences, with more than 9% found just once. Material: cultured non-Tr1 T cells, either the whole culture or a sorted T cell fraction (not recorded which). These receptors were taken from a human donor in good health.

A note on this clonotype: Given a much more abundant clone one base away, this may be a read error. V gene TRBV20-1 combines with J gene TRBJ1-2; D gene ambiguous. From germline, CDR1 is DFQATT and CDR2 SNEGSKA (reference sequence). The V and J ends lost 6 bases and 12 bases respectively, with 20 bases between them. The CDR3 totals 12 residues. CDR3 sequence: CSATKDEAMHTF. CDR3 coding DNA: TGCAGTGCAACGAAGGATGAGGCCATGCACACCTTC.

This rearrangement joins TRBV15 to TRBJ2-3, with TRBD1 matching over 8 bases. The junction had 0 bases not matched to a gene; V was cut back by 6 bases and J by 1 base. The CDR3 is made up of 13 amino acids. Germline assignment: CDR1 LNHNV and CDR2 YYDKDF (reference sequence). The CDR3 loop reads CATRQGGTDTQYF. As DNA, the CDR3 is TGTGCCACCAGACAGGGGGGCACAGATACGCAGTATTTT.

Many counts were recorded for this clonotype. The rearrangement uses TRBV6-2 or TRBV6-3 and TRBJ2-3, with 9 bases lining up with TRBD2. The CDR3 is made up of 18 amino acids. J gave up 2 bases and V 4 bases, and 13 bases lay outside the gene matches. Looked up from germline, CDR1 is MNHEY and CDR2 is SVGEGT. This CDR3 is CASSFALTSGYDTDTQYF. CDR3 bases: TGTGCCAGCAGTTTCGCCCTGACTAGCGGCTATGACACAGATACGCAGTATTTT.

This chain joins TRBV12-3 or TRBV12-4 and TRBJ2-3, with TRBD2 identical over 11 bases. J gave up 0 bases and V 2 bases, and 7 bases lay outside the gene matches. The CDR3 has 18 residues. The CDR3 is CASSLSLAGGFSTDTQYF. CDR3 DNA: TGTGCCAGCAGTTTAAGCCTAGCGGGAGGTTTTAGCACAGATACGCAGTATTTT.

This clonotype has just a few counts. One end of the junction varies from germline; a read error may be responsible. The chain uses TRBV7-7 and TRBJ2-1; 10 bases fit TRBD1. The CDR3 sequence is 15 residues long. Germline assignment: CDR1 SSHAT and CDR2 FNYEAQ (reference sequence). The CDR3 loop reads CASSSGTGVRPKQFF. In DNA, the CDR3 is TGTGCTAGCAGCTCCGGGACAGGGGTCCGCCCCAAGCAGTTCTTC.

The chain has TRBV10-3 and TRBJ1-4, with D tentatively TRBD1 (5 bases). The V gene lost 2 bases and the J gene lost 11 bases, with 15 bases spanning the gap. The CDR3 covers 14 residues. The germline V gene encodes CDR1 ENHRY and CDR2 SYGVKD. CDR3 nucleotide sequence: TGTGCCATCAGTGAGACCCAAGACAGAAGGAAACTGTTTTTT. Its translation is CAISETQDRRKLFF.

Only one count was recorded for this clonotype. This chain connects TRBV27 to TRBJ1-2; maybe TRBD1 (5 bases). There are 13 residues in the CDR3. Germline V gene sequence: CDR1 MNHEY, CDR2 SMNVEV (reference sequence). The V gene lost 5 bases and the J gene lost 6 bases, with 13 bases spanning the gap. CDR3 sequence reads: CASSVSGLHGYTF. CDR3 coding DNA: TGTGCCAGCAGTGTCTCAGGGCTCCATGGCTACACCTTC.

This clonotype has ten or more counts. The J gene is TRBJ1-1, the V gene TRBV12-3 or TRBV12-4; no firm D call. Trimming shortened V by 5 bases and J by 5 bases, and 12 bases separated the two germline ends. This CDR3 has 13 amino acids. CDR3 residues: CASSLGGETEAFF. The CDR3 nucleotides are TGTGCCAGCAGTCTGGGCGGGGAAACTGAAGCTTTCTTT.

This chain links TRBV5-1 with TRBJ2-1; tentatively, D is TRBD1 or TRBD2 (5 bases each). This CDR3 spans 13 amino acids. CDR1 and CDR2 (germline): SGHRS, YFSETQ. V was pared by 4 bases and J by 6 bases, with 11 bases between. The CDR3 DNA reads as TGCGCCAGCAGCGTCGGGACGGGCAATGAGCAGTTCTTC. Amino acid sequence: CASSVGTGNEQFF.

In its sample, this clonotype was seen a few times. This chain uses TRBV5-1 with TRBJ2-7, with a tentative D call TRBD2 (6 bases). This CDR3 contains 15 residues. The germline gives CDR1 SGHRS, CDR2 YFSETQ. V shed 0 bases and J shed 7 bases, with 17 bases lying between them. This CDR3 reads CASSLAGLRPREQYF. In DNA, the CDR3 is TGCGCCAGCAGCTTGGCGGGACTCCGCCCGAGGGAGCAGTACTTC.

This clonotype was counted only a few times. Here the CDR3 DNA reads TGCAGCGGGGGACTAGCGGGAGGTTTAATAACGCAGTATTTT. Protein product: CSGGLAGGLITQYF. The genes are TRBV29-1 and TRBJ2-3, with 15 nucleotides matching TRBD2. Germline CDR1 reads SQVTM; CDR2 reads ANQGSEA. The CDR3 is 14 residues long. Unmatched junction bases numbered 8, after V lost 7 bases and J lost 9 bases.

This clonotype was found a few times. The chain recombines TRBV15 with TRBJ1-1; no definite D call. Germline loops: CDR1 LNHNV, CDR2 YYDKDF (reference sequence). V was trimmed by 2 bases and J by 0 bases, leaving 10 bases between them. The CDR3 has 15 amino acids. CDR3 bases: TGTGCCACCAGCAGACCCTTAACAGTGAACACTGAAGCTTTCTTT. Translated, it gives CATSRPLTVNTEAFF.

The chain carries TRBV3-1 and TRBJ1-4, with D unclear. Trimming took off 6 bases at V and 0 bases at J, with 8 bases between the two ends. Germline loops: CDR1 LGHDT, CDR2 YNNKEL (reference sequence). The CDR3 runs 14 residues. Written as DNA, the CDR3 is TGTGCCAGCAGGGGAGCCGCAACTAATGAAAAACTGTTTTTT. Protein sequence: CASRGAATNEKLFF.

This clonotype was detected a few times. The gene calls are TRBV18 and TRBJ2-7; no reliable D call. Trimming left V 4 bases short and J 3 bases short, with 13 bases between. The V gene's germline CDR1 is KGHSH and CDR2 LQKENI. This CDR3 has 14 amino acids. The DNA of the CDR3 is TGTGCCAGCTCACAAGGACCTACCTACTACGAGCAGTACTTC. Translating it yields CASSQGPTYYEQYF. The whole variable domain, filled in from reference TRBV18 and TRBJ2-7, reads NAGVMQNPRHLVRRRGQEARLRCSPMKGHSHVYWYRQLPEEGLKFMVYLQKENIIDESGMPKERFSAEFPKEGPSILRIQQVVRGDSAAYFCASSQGPTYYEQYFGPGTRLTVT.

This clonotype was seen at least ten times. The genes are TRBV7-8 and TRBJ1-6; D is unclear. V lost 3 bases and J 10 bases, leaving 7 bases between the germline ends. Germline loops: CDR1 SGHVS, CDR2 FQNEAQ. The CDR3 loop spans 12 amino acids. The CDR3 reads CASSLPGSPLHF. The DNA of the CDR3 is TGTGCCAGCAGCTTGCCGGGATCACCCCTCCACTTT.

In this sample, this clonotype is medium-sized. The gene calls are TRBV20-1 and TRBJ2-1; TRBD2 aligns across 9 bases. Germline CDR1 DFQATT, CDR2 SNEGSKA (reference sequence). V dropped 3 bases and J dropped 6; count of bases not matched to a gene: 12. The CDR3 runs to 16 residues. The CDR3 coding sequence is TGCAGTGCTAGGCTCGGGGTAGCGGGAGTCCCCAATGAGCAGTTCTTC. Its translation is CSARLGVAGVPNEQFF.